Presented here are 6 T cell receptor beta chains from one specimen sequenced in a study of T cell repertoires in cytomegalovirus infection. Each CDR3 protein gets one entry after TCRdb re-called the reads with MiXCR. The data contain 650,000 to 900,000 distinct CDR3 sequences, 25% to 35% of them singletons. Antigens of these TCRs are unknown. The sequenced sample was cultured CD8+ T cells from PBMCs, obtained from culture after CMV antigen stimulation. The origin of the receptors is a human donor in good health (CMV status not recorded). Some clones in this sample may be carry-over from other donors' samples.

This clonotype appeared a few times. The J gene is TRBJ2-2, the V gene TRBV15, with no clear D. Germline values: CDR1 LNHNV, CDR2 YYDKDF (reference sequence). CDR3 length: 15 residues. Trimming left V 3 bases short and J 1 base short, with 9 bases between. CDR3 protein: CATSSPQENTGELFF. CDR3 nucleotides: TGTGCCACCAGCAGCCCGCAGGAGAACACCGGGGAGCTGTTTTTT.

Details on this clonotype: This likely comes from a read error, as the CDR3 has no conserved phenylalanine or tryptophan at its end. The chain carries TRBV6-2 or TRBV6-3 and TRBJ2-1, with D uncertain. This CDR3 has 16 residues. The V gene's germline CDR1 is MNHEY and CDR2 SVGEGT. Trimming left V 5 bases short and J 2 bases short, with 16 bases between. The DNA of the CDR3 is TGTGCCAGCAGTCCTGAGGACGGTGGGCCCTACAATGAGCAGTTCCTC. Encoded protein: CASSPEDGGPYNEQFL.

This chain connects TRBV7-9 to TRBJ2-1; the D gene is possibly TRBD1 (5 bases). CDR3 length: 13 residues. Germline CDR1 SEHNR, CDR2 FQNEAQ (reference sequence). V was clipped by 8 bases and J by 9 bases, with 17 bases between them. Written as DNA, the CDR3 is TGTGCCAGCGGTCACAGGTGGGGTGGTGAGCAGTTCTTC. Its translation is CASGHRWGGEQFF.

This clonotype was recorded a few times. This rearrangement joins TRBV7-4 to TRBJ1-2; D might be TRBD1 (5 bases). CDR3 size: 16 residues. The germline gives CDR1 SGHVT, CDR2 SQSDAQ. The germline V and J ends were trimmed by 1 base and 4 bases, with 16 bases remaining between them. In DNA form, the CDR3 reads TGTGCCAGCAGCTTAGGTTACTCGGGACGGTTCTATGGCTACACCTTC. It codes for CASSLGYSGRFYGYTF.

V is TRBV29-1 and J is TRBJ2-1; perhaps TRBD1 as D (8 bases). CDR1 and CDR2 (germline): SQVTM, ANQGSEA. The CDR3 totals 15 residues. V lost 7 bases and J 3 bases, leaving 19 bases between the germline ends. The CDR3 here is CSAAGGGGLYNEQFF. The CDR3 DNA sequence: TGCAGCGCAGCAGGGGGCGGGGGCCTCTACAATGAGCAGTTCTTC.

The chain joins TRBV3-1 to TRBJ2-7; the D is unclear. The CDR3 loop spans 14 amino acids. V dropped 2 bases and J dropped 2 bases, with 10 bases sitting between them. Germline CDR1 is LGHDT and CDR2 is YNNKEL (reference sequence). CDR3 sequence reads: CASSQITSAYEQYF. The CDR3 DNA reads TGTGCCAGCAGCCAAATCACCTCAGCCTACGAGCAGTACTTC.